These T cell receptor beta chains were read from a single sample in a study of T-cell reconstitution after alpha-beta-depleted transplantation in children. TCRdb reprocessed the PCR reads with MiXCR, giving one entry per CDR3 protein. The table records about 32,000 distinct CDR3 sequences, 5.5% to 8% of them present only once. Sequencing was performed on peripheral blood, taken 60 days after TCRalphabeta/CD19-depleted stem cell transplant. Receptors were obtained from a child less than two years old who had a stem cell transplant for acute myeloid leukemia, so the T cells may come from the graft donor. CDR3s include the opening cysteine and the closing phenylalanine or tryptophan. D genes are given only for firm matches. The size of a clone is reported for some rows only, either as once, few or many, or as a class for expanded clones.

cdr3_length: 14; j_call: TRBJ2-7; d_call: TRBD1; clone_size: many; v_call: TRBV6-2/TRBV6-3; cdr3_aa: CASSWDRGPYEQYF; cdr3_nt: TGTGCCAGCAGCTGGGACAGGGGGCCATACGAGCAGTACTTC
cdr3_length: 14; j_call: TRBJ2-7; d_call: .; clone_size: .; v_call: TRBV5-6; cdr3_aa: CASSPGLGSCEQYF; cdr3_nt: TGTGCCAGCAGCCCCGGACTCGGTTCCTGCGAGCAGTACTTC
cdr3_length: 12; j_call: TRBJ2-1; d_call: .; clone_size: .; v_call: TRBV25-1; cdr3_aa: CASSEYNNEQFF; cdr3_nt: TGTGCCAGCAGTGAATACAACAATGAGCAGTTCTTC
cdr3_length: 17; j_call: TRBJ2-1; d_call: TRBD1; clone_size: many; v_call: TRBV20-1; cdr3_aa: CSALDRGLSGGYNEQFF; cdr3_nt: TGCAGTGCCCTGGACAGGGGGCTGAGCGGGGGCTACAATGAGCAGTTCTTC
cdr3_length: 16; j_call: TRBJ2-2; d_call: .; clone_size: .; v_call: TRBV5-4; cdr3_aa: CASSLGGREAAGELFF; cdr3_nt: TGTGCCAGCAGCTTAGGTGGCAGGGAGGCGGCCGGGGAGCTGTTTTTT
cdr3_length: 15; j_call: TRBJ1-1; d_call: .; clone_size: many; v_call: TRBV5-1; cdr3_aa: CASSFERLGRTEAFF; cdr3_nt: TGCGCCAGCAGCTTTGAGCGCCTTGGACGCACTGAAGCTTTCTTT
cdr3_length: 14; j_call: TRBJ2-5; d_call: .; clone_size: .; v_call: TRBV20-1; cdr3_aa: CSARDSGSLQTQYF; cdr3_nt: TGCAGTGCTAGAGATTCTGGCAGCCTACAGACCCAGTACTTC
cdr3_length: 14; j_call: TRBJ2-7; d_call: TRBD2; clone_size: many; v_call: TRBV7-9; cdr3_aa: CASSSLAGPYEQYF; cdr3_nt: TGTGCCAGCAGCTCTTTAGCGGGGCCCTACGAGCAGTACTTC
cdr3_length: 16; j_call: TRBJ2-7; d_call: TRBD2; clone_size: many; v_call: TRBV5-6; cdr3_aa: CASSLTPSGSLYEQYF; cdr3_nt: TGTGCCAGCAGCTTGACTCCTAGCGGGAGTCTGTACGAGCAGTACTTC
cdr3_length: 10; j_call: TRBJ1-2; d_call: .; clone_size: medium-sized; v_call: TRBV29-1; cdr3_aa: CSVVRDGYTF; cdr3_nt: TGCAGCGTTGTGAGGGACGGCTACACCTTC
cdr3_length: 16; j_call: TRBJ2-2; d_call: TRBD1; clone_size: many; v_call: TRBV24-1; cdr3_aa: CATSEFGQGNTGELFF; cdr3_nt: TGTGCCACCAGTGAATTTGGACAGGGGAACACCGGGGAGCTGTTTTTT
cdr3_length: 16; j_call: TRBJ1-2; d_call: .; clone_size: many; v_call: TRBV12-3/TRBV12-4; cdr3_aa: CASSFQGKQHRYGYTF; cdr3_nt: TGTGCCAGCAGTTTTCAGGGGAAACAGCACCGGTATGGCTACACCTTC
cdr3_length: 15; j_call: TRBJ2-3; d_call: TRBD2; clone_size: many; v_call: TRBV5-1; cdr3_aa: CASGASGGPTDTQYF; cdr3_nt: TGCGCCAGCGGGGCTAGCGGGGGCCCCACAGATACGCAGTATTTT
cdr3_length: 15; j_call: TRBJ2-1; d_call: .; clone_size: medium-sized; v_call: TRBV11-2; cdr3_aa: CASSLTLSPLNEQFF; cdr3_nt: TGTGCCAGCAGCCTCACCTTATCCCCACTCAATGAGCAGTTCTTC
cdr3_length: 15; j_call: TRBJ2-7; d_call: .; clone_size: many; v_call: TRBV4-2; cdr3_aa: CASSQGGREAYEQYF; cdr3_nt: TGTGCCAGCAGCCAAGGGGGCAGGGAGGCCTACGAGCAGTACTTC
cdr3_length: 13; j_call: TRBJ1-6; d_call: TRBD1; clone_size: many; v_call: TRBV11-2; cdr3_aa: CASSFTGASPLHF; cdr3_nt: TGTGCCAGCAGCTTTACAGGGGCATCACCCCTCCACTTT
cdr3_length: 14; j_call: TRBJ2-7; d_call: TRBD2; clone_size: many; v_call: TRBV5-1; cdr3_aa: CASSLGTSGYEQYF; cdr3_nt: TGCGCCAGCAGCTTGGGGACTAGCGGCTACGAGCAGTACTTC
cdr3_length: 17; j_call: TRBJ1-3; d_call: .; clone_size: many; v_call: TRBV9; cdr3_aa: CASSPFRSYRSGNTIYF; cdr3_nt: TGTGCCAGCAGCCCCTTCAGATCTTACCGCTCTGGAAACACCATATATTTT
cdr3_length: 16; j_call: TRBJ2-5; d_call: TRBD2; clone_size: many; v_call: TRBV4-2; cdr3_aa: CASSHGLAGNLETQYF; cdr3_nt: TGTGCCAGCAGCCATGGACTAGCGGGGAATTTGGAGACCCAGTACTTC
cdr3_length: 12; j_call: TRBJ2-3; d_call: .; clone_size: many; v_call: TRBV6-2/TRBV6-3; cdr3_aa: CASKLRKDTQYF; cdr3_nt: TGTGCCAGCAAGCTAAGAAAAGATACGCAGTATTTT
cdr3_length: 17; j_call: TRBJ2-7; d_call: .; clone_size: many; v_call: TRBV10-3; cdr3_aa: CAISSPSTSPSTYEQYF; cdr3_nt: TGTGCCATCAGCTCCCCTTCGACTTCCCCCTCCACTTACGAGCAGTACTTC
cdr3_length: 11; j_call: TRBJ2-5; d_call: TRBD1; clone_size: many; v_call: TRBV11-2; cdr3_aa: CASSQGANQYF; cdr3_nt: TGTGCCAGCAGCCAGGGGGCAAACCAGTACTTC
cdr3_length: 14; j_call: TRBJ2-2; d_call: TRBD2; clone_size: few; v_call: TRBV7-3; cdr3_aa: CASSLLAGGGELFF; cdr3_nt: TGTGCCAGCAGCCTCCTAGCGGGAGGAGGGGAGCTGTTTTTT
cdr3_length: 18; j_call: TRBJ2-6; d_call: TRBD1; clone_size: many; v_call: TRBV9; cdr3_aa: CASSGPGTAYSGANVLTF; cdr3_nt: TGTGCCAGCAGCGGACCCGGGACAGCTTACTCTGGGGCCAACGTCCTGACTTTC
cdr3_length: 15; j_call: TRBJ2-2; d_call: TRBD1; clone_size: many; v_call: TRBV7-6; cdr3_aa: CASSPRQGRNGELFF; cdr3_nt: TGTGCCAGCAGCCCGAGACAGGGACGAAACGGGGAGCTGTTTTTT
cdr3_length: 14; j_call: TRBJ2-6; d_call: .; clone_size: many; v_call: TRBV21-1; cdr3_aa: CASSNRSGANVLTF; cdr3_nt: TGTGCCAGCAGCAACAGGTCTGGGGCCAACGTCCTGACTTTC
cdr3_length: 14; j_call: TRBJ2-3; d_call: .; clone_size: many; v_call: TRBV7-8; cdr3_aa: CASSLVWPTDTQYF; cdr3_nt: TGTGCCAGCAGCTTAGTTTGGCCCACAGATACGCAGTATTTT
cdr3_length: 12; j_call: TRBJ2-7; d_call: .; clone_size: many; v_call: TRBV28; cdr3_aa: CASRQMNYEQYF; cdr3_nt: TGTGCCAGCAGACAGATGAACTACGAGCAGTACTTC
cdr3_length: 17; j_call: TRBJ1-1; d_call: .; clone_size: many; v_call: TRBV12-3/TRBV12-4; cdr3_aa: CASSLSIGARMSTEAFF; cdr3_nt: TGTGCCAGCAGTTTAAGTATCGGGGCGAGGATGAGCACTGAAGCTTTCTTT
cdr3_length: 17; j_call: TRBJ2-7; d_call: .; clone_size: many; v_call: TRBV6-2/TRBV6-3; cdr3_aa: CASSYSNWGSSFHEQYF; cdr3_nt: TGTGCCAGCAGTTACTCGAACTGGGGATCATCCTTTCACGAGCAGTACTTC
cdr3_length: 13; j_call: TRBJ2-3; d_call: .; clone_size: many; v_call: TRBV4-1; cdr3_aa: CASSRASTDTQYF; cdr3_nt: TGCGCCAGCAGCAGGGCTAGCACAGATACGCAGTATTTT
cdr3_length: 11; j_call: TRBJ2-1; d_call: TRBD2; clone_size: many; v_call: TRBV11-2; cdr3_aa: CASSWGGEQFF; cdr3_nt: TGTGCCAGCAGCTGGGGGGGGGAGCAGTTCTTC
cdr3_length: 13; j_call: TRBJ2-3; d_call: .; clone_size: many; v_call: TRBV5-5; cdr3_aa: CASSFSRPNTQYF; cdr3_nt: TGTGCCAGCAGCTTCAGCAGGCCTAATACGCAGTATTTT
cdr3_length: 14; j_call: TRBJ2-1; d_call: .; clone_size: many; v_call: TRBV6-5; cdr3_aa: CATERTWGYNEQFF; cdr3_nt: TGTGCCACCGAGAGGACTTGGGGTTACAATGAGCAGTTCTTC
cdr3_length: 15; j_call: TRBJ2-3; d_call: TRBD1; clone_size: many; v_call: TRBV6-2/TRBV6-3; cdr3_aa: CASRDRGPPLDTQYF; cdr3_nt: TGTGCCAGCAGAGACAGGGGGCCGCCTCTGGATACGCAGTATTTT
cdr3_length: 14; j_call: TRBJ2-7; d_call: TRBD1; clone_size: many; v_call: TRBV6-5; cdr3_aa: CASSRWTGKHEQYF; cdr3_nt: TGTGCCAGCAGTCGCTGGACAGGGAAACACGAGCAGTACTTC
cdr3_length: 17; j_call: TRBJ2-1; d_call: TRBD2; clone_size: many; v_call: TRBV27; cdr3_aa: CASSSPPTSGSYNEQFF; cdr3_nt: TGTGCCAGCAGTTCCCCCCCAACTAGCGGGTCCTACAATGAGCAGTTCTTC
cdr3_length: 11; j_call: TRBJ2-7; d_call: .; clone_size: .; v_call: TRBV7-9; cdr3_aa: CASSSHYEQYF; cdr3_nt: TGTGCCAGCAGCTCCCACTACGAGCAGTACTTC
cdr3_length: 15; j_call: TRBJ2-5; d_call: .; clone_size: many; v_call: TRBV7-9; cdr3_aa: CASSSHGEVQETQYF; cdr3_nt: TGTGCCAGCAGCTCCCATGGGGAGGTCCAAGAGACCCAGTACTTC
cdr3_length: 14; j_call: TRBJ2-7; d_call: .; clone_size: many; v_call: TRBV5-6; cdr3_aa: CASSPPGHFYEQYF; cdr3_nt: TGTGCCAGCAGCCCTCCGGGACACTTCTACGAGCAGTACTTC
cdr3_length: 17; j_call: TRBJ2-1; d_call: .; clone_size: .; v_call: TRBV6-2/TRBV6-3; cdr3_aa: CASSFTRRDAWGDEQFF; cdr3_nt: TGTGCCAGCAGTTTTACCCGCCGGGACGCCTGGGGTGATGAGCAGTTCTTC
cdr3_length: 13; j_call: TRBJ2-7; d_call: .; clone_size: many; v_call: TRBV12-3/TRBV12-4; cdr3_aa: CASSLLGAYEQYF; cdr3_nt: TGTGCCAGCAGTCTCCTAGGAGCCTACGAGCAGTACTTC
cdr3_length: 15; j_call: TRBJ2-1; d_call: .; clone_size: many; v_call: TRBV7-2; cdr3_aa: CASILGGPAYNEQFF; cdr3_nt: TGTGCCAGCATCTTAGGCGGGCCAGCTTACAATGAGCAGTTCTTC
cdr3_length: 15; j_call: TRBJ1-3; d_call: .; clone_size: many; v_call: TRBV7-2; cdr3_aa: CASSLADLPGNTIYF; cdr3_nt: TGTGCCAGCAGCTTAGCGGATCTCCCGGGGAACACCATATATTTT
cdr3_length: 14; j_call: TRBJ2-7; d_call: .; clone_size: few; v_call: TRBV23-1; cdr3_aa: CASVGSHSMDEQYF; cdr3_nt: TGCGCCAGCGTGGGAAGCCATTCCATGGACGAGCAGTACTTC
cdr3_length: 13; j_call: TRBJ2-7; d_call: TRBD1; clone_size: many; v_call: TRBV15; cdr3_aa: CATSRDRVHEQYF; cdr3_nt: TGTGCCACCAGCAGGGACAGGGTACACGAGCAGTACTTC
cdr3_length: 12; j_call: TRBJ1-1; d_call: .; clone_size: many; v_call: TRBV7-9; cdr3_aa: CASSPGGLEAFF; cdr3_nt: TGTGCCAGCAGCCCGGGGGGGCTTGAAGCTTTCTTT
cdr3_length: 14; j_call: TRBJ1-5; d_call: .; clone_size: many; v_call: TRBV20-1; cdr3_aa: CSAREWGSDQPQHF; cdr3_nt: TGCAGTGCTAGAGAATGGGGCAGTGATCAGCCCCAGCATTTT
cdr3_length: 15; j_call: TRBJ1-1; d_call: .; clone_size: many; v_call: TRBV19; cdr3_aa: CASSIRGRGNTEAFF; cdr3_nt: TGTGCCAGTAGTATTCGCGGCAGGGGCAACACTGAAGCTTTCTTT
cdr3_length: 13; j_call: TRBJ2-7; d_call: .; clone_size: many; v_call: TRBV5-1; cdr3_aa: CASGSGSYYEQYF; cdr3_nt: TGCGCCAGCGGGAGCGGCAGCTACTACGAGCAGTACTTC
cdr3_length: 9; j_call: TRBJ2-1; d_call: .; clone_size: many; v_call: TRBV20-1; cdr3_aa: CSAPGEQFF; cdr3_nt: TGCAGTGCTCCGGGTGAGCAGTTCTTC